These T cell receptor beta chains were read from a single sample in a study of blood T cell repertoires in COVID-19. TCRdb keeps only in-frame clones here, not all; method: immunoSEQ multiplex PCR. The top ten clones hold about an eighth of a sample with around 89,000 clones, more than 70% of them seen once. Sequenced: peripheral blood. The receptors originated from a woman at least 80 years old with acute or convalescent COVID-19. The CDR3 runs from the conserved cysteine through the conserved F or W. D genes are given only for firm matches. Only some rows state a clone size, as once, few, many or a class for expanded clones.

v_gene	abundance	j_gene	d_gene	CDR3nt	CDR3aa
TRBV19	.	TRBJ1-5	.	TGTGCCAGTAGTTTAGGGGCAGCCGGCAATCAGCCCCAGCATTTT	CASSLGAAGNQPQHF
TRBV2	once	TRBJ2-5	.	TGTGCCAGCAGTGACGGAGGGATAGAGACCCAGTACTTC	CASSDGGIETQYF
TRBV27	.	TRBJ2-3	TRBD2	TGTGCCAGCAGTCCGCTAGCGGGGGGGTCCGATACGCAGTATTTT	CASSPLAGGSDTQYF
TRBV7-9	once	TRBJ2-1	.	TGTGCCAGCAGCTTACAACAGAATGAGCAGTTCTTC	CASSLQQNEQFF
TRBV28	.	TRBJ2-1	.	TGTGCCAGCAGGCGCTCGAGGGTGAGCGCTGAGCAGTTCTTC	CASRRSRVSAEQFF
TRBV5-6	.	TRBJ1-2	.	TGTGCCAGCAGCCCCAGGTGGTCGTACCGCTACACCTTC	CASSPRWSYRYTF
TRBV9	.	TRBJ1-5	TRBD1	TGTGCCAGCAGCGCTGGGACAGGGTATAGCAATCAGCCCCAGCATTTT	CASSAGTGYSNQPQHF
TRBV5-4	.	TRBJ2-2	.	TGTGCCAGCAGCTCAGACACCGGGGAGCTGTTTTTT	CASSSDTGELFF
TRBV19	.	TRBJ1-4	TRBD1	TGTGCCAGTAGTCGAACCCGGGACAGGGGCCTCCGGGGGGAAAAACTGTTTTTT	CASSRTRDRGLRGEKLFF
TRBV5-6	.	TRBJ2-5	.	TGTGCCAGCAGCTCCACGGACAGCCAAGAGACCCAGTACTTC	CASSSTDSQETQYF
TRBV4-1	.	TRBJ2-7	TRBD1	TGCGCCAGCAGCCAAGTTACAGGGGCGTCCTACGAGCAGTACTTC	CASSQVTGASYEQYF
TRBV4-2	.	TRBJ1-1	.	TGTGCCAGCAGCCAAGATCAAAGGGAAGGCGGGGACACTGAAGCTTTCTTT	CASSQDQREGGDTEAFF
TRBV11-2	.	TRBJ2-1	.	TGTGCCAGCAGCTCGACACTCCCTAATCAGTTCTTC	CASSSTLPNQFF